The rows below give T cell receptor beta chains drawn from one sample of a study of a mutant IDH1 vaccine in newly diagnosed glioma. Data came from immunoSEQ multiplex PCR; TCRdb stores just in-frame clones and leaves some out. Among roughly 51,000 clones listed, roughly 81% were seen once. These receptors' antigens are unknown. Specimen: PBMCs, collected from a glioma patient whose treatment included an IDH1 peptide vaccine. The source is a woman in her forties with glioma. Some clones in this sample may be carry-over from other donors' samples. CDR3s include the opening cysteine and the closing phenylalanine or tryptophan. Not all rows give a size; the values are once, few, many and, for expanded clones, a class.

TRBV5-1,few,TRBJ2-7,CASRAVGRTYEQYF
TRBV5-1,.,TRBJ1-4,CASSLAQGTTINEKLFF
TRBV7-9,.,TRBJ1-5,CASSLVQGPPQHF
TRBV5-1,.,TRBJ2-1,CASSQGGLAGGYNEQFF
TRBV7-6,few,TRBJ2-5,CASSLWASGGAETQYF
TRBV6-5,.,TRBJ1-3,CASRTVSGNTIYF
TRBV9,.,TRBJ2-5,CASTLSGGGHQETQYF
TRBV14,.,TRBJ1-6,CASSQGTGGHSPLHF
TRBV2,.,TRBJ2-3,CASPLRQEKTDTQYF
TRBV7-8,.,TRBJ2-1,CASSLSGTGSNEQFF
TRBV5-6,.,TRBJ2-3,CASSPPSDTQYF
TRBV18,once,TRBJ2-1,CASSPVAGGHQGQFF
TRBV5-1,.,TRBJ2-7,CAGTTGLHEQYF
TRBV30,few,TRBJ1-2,CAWGGYGYTF
TRBV9,.,TRBJ2-1,CASSAALAASYNEQFF
TRBV6-1,.,TRBJ2-3,CASSGLAGITDTQYF
TRBV10-1,few,TRBJ1-1,CASSEDGITEAFF
TRBV4-2,.,TRBJ2-1,CASSQRSPAGGAYNEQFF
TRBV27,few,TRBJ1-6,CASHDSYSPLHF
TRBV11-2,.,TRBJ2-3,CASSLEQEDTQYF
TRBV15,.,TRBJ2-1,CATSLGGNPYNEQFF
TRBV30,.,TRBJ1-1,CAWKAREAEAFF
TRBV7-3,.,TRBJ2-2,CASRQGTGELFF
TRBV6-5,few,TRBJ1-2,CASGRGARGYTF